This T cell receptor (beta chain) was sequenced in a study of regulatory T cells in long-lasting Graves disease. As to time point: newly diagnosed GD, antithyroid drugs for less than 3 months. Preparation of the TCR library used RNA extracted from PBMCs. It was by American Thyroid Association guidelines that Graves' disease was diagnosed. The CDR3 has 14 residues. V lost 10 bases and J 4 bases, leaving 16 bases between the germline ends. The germline V gene encodes CDR1 MNHEY and CDR2 SMNVEV (reference sequence). Both iRepertoire HTBI primers and Arm-PCR of CDR3 regions were used to build the TCR beta libraries. Each CDR3 protein is one row after TCRdb ran MiXCR on the multiplex PCR reads. The repertoire includes about 350,000 distinct CDR3 sequences, about a sixth of them detected once, and 25% to 30% sits in the top ten. The same data also went into a second study, on T cells in Graves' hyperthyroidism and ophthalmopathy. That work adds: Hyperthyroidism of Graves' type that showed no ophthalmopathy progression within 18 months was stable. Hyperthyroidism was newly diagnosed in patients aged 18 to 65 (duration under 2 months).

The sequence derives from a man aged 40-55 years with Graves disease. Sequenced material: peripheral blood mononuclear cells (PBMCs), taken at new diagnosis, from a patient treated with antithyroid drugs. The V call is TRBV27, the J call TRBJ2-2, with a possible D match to TRBD2 (5 bases). The CDR3 reads CATADRLATGELFF. DNA for the CDR3: TGTGCCACTGCTGACCGGCTAGCCACCGGGGAGCTGTTTTTT.